This T cell receptor (beta chain) is drawn from a study of cytomegalovirus exposure and HLA in healthy donors. The PCR had 60 Vbeta and 13 Jbeta primers. Libraries were prepared by immunoSEQ multiplex PCR; TCRdb keeps only in-frame clonotypes and omits some of them. The data contain over 200,000 clones, under 80% of them singletons. Germline CDR1 reads SGHRS; CDR2 reads YFSETQ. Trimming pared 2 bases from V and 1 base from J, leaving 12 bases between. This CDR3 comprises 16 residues. Note on this clone: The antigen is undetermined.

General study results and limits: Later analysis identified about 18,000 TCR beta sequences associated with HLA alleles, using a false discovery rate threshold of 0.05. CMV serostatus stood as the only immune exposure information on hand. In a later analysis, a missense DCLRE1C variant was linked to TCR beta V- and J-gene trimming. Most likely, a cluster of highly shared sequence variants arose as a sequencing artifact.

The genes are TRBV5-1 and TRBJ2-2; the D gene is possibly TRBD2 (5 bases). This receptor was obtained from a woman in her twenties or thirties in good health and CMV-seronegative. The sequenced sample was PBMCs. The CDR3 region has the DNA TGCGCCAGCAGCTTAGAAGCGGATCGGAACACCGGGGAGCTGTTTTTT. Translated, it gives CASSLEADRNTGELFF. The full variable domain, rest sourced from reference TRBV5-1 and TRBJ2-2, is KAGVTQTPRYLIKTRGQQVTLSCSPISGHRSVSWYQQTPGQGLQFLFEYFSETQRNKGNFPGRFSGRQFSNSRSEMNVSTLELGDSALYLCASSLEADRNTGELFFGEGSRLTVL.